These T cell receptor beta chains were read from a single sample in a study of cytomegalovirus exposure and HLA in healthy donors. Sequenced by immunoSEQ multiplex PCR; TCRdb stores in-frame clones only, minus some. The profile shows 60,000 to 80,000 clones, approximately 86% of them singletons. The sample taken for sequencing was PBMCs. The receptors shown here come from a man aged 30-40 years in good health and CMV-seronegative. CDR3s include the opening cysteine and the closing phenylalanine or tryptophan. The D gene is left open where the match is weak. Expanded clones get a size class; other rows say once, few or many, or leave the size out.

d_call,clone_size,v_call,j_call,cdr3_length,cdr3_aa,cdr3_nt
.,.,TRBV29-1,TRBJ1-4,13,CSVAEGANEKLFF,TGCAGCGTTGCGGAGGGCGCGAATGAAAAACTGTTTTTT
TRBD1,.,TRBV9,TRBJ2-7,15,CASSVEAGGSYEQYF,TGTGCCAGCAGCGTAGAGGCAGGGGGCAGCTACGAGCAGTACTTC
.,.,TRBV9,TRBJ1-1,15,CASSVDRKGDTEAFF,TGTGCCAGCAGCGTTGACAGGAAGGGGGACACTGAAGCTTTCTTT
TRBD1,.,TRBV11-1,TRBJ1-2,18,CASSLEGDDRESDYGYTF,TGTGCCAGCAGCTTAGAAGGGGACGACAGGGAAAGTGACTATGGCTACACCTTC
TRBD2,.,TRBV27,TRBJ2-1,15,CASSFGLASYNEQFF,TGTGCCAGCAGTTTCGGACTAGCGTCCTACAATGAGCAGTTCTTC
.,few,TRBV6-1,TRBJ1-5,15,CASSRNRYSNQPQHF,TGTGCCAGCAGTCGAAACAGGTATAGCAATCAGCCCCAGCATTTT
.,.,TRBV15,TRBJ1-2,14,CATSRGGTLSGYTF,TGTGCCACCAGCAGGGGAGGGACCCTAAGCGGCTACACCTTC
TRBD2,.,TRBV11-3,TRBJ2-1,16,CASSLDLMASGNEQFF,TGTGCCAGCAGCTTAGATTTGATGGCTAGCGGGAATGAGCAGTTCTTC
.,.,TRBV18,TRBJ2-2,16,CASSPSGEVHTGELFF,TGTGCCAGCTCACCATCGGGAGAAGTTCACACCGGGGAGCTGTTTTTT
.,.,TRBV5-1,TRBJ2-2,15,CASSLSGLNTGELFF,TGCGCCAGCAGCTTGAGCGGTCTGAACACCGGGGAGCTGTTTTTT
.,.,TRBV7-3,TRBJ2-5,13,CASSLGGGETQYF,TGTGCCAGCAGCCTAGGGGGTGGAGAGACCCAGTACTTC
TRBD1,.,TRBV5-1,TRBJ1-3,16,CASSLVQGTGGNTIYF,TGCGCCAGCAGCTTGGTACAGGGGACGGGCGGAAACACCATATATTTT
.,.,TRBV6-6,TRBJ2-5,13,CASSITGLETQYF,TGTGCCAGCAGCATCACAGGGCTCGAGACCCAGTACTTC
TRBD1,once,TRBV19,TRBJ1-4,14,CASSLTGTGSELFF,TGTGCCAGTAGCCTTACCGGGACAGGGAGCGAGCTGTTTTTT
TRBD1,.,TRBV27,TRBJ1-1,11,CASRGTGGYFF,TGTGCCAGCAGGGGGACAGGGGGTTATTTCTTT
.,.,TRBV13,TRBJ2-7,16,CASSGWAGKSSYEQYF,TGTGCCAGCAGCGGATGGGCCGGGAAGAGCTCCTACGAGCAGTACTTC
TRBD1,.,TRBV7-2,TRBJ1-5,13,CASSADRDQPQHF,TGTGCCAGCAGCGCTGACAGGGATCAGCCCCAGCATTTT
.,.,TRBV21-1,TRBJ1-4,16,CASSTRGIGFNEKLFF,TGTGCCAGCAGCACAAGAGGGATTGGCTTTAATGAAAAACTGTTTTTT
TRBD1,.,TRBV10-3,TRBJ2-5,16,CAISGDSHLQQETQYF,TGTGCCATCAGTGGGGACAGCCACCTTCAACAAGAGACCCAGTACTTC
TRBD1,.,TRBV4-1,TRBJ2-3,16,CASSQAWDRYTDTQYF,TGCGCCAGCAGCCAGGCCTGGGACAGATACACAGATACGCAGTATTTT
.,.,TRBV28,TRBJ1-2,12,CASIAGNYGYTF,TGTGCCAGCATAGCCGGTAACTATGGCTACACCTTC
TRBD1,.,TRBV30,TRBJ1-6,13,CAWSYRGRAFLHF,TGTGCCTGGAGCTACAGGGGGCGCGCCTTCCTCCACTTT
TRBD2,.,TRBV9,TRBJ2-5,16,CASRRGRREGLETQYF,TGTGCCAGCCGGAGGGGACGGCGGGAGGGCCTGGAGACCCAGTACTTC
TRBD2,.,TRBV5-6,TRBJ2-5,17,CASSLIGTSGDQETQYF,TGTGCCAGCAGCTTGATCGGGACTAGCGGGGACCAAGAGACCCAGTACTTC
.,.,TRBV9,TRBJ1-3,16,CASSGNRDLSGNTIYF,TGTGCCAGCAGCGGCAACAGGGACCTCTCTGGAAACACCATATATTTT
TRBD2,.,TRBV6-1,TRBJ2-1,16,CASSVRTSGSRDEQFF,TGTGCCAGCAGTGTGAGGACTAGCGGGAGTAGGGATGAGCAGTTCTTC
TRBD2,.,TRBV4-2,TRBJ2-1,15,CASSPSGSSYNEQFF,TGTGCCAGCAGCCCCAGCGGGAGCTCCTACAATGAGCAGTTCTTC
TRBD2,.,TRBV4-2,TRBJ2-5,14,CASSPGLAEETQYF,TGTGCCAGCAGCCCGGGACTAGCGGAAGAGACCCAGTACTTC
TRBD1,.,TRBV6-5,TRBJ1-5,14,CASSPWDRARPQHF,TGTGCCAGCAGTCCCTGGGACAGGGCTCGGCCCCAGCATTTT
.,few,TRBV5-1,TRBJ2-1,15,CASSLGGTTYNEQFF,TGCGCCAGCAGCTTGGGAGGGACAACATACAATGAGCAGTTCTTC
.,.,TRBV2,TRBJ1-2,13,CASSWDNNYGYTF,TGTGCCAGCAGCTGGGACAATAACTATGGCTACACCTTC
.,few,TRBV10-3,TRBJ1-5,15,CAISGSLLQQQPQHF,TGTGCCATCAGTGGGAGTCTATTGCAGCAGCAGCCCCAGCATTTT
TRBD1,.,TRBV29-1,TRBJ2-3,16,CSVGTVIDTSTDTQYF,TGCAGCGTGGGGACAGTAATAGATACTAGCACAGATACGCAGTATTTT
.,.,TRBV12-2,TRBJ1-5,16,CASRPSGGKDDQPQHF,TGTGCAAGTCGCCCTTCAGGGGGCAAAGACGATCAGCCCCAGCATTTT
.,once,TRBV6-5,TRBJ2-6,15,CASSRARSGANVLTF,TGTGCCAGCAGTCGCGCCCGCTCTGGGGCCAACGTCCTGACTTTC
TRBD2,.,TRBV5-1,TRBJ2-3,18,CASSLGLAGGVGTDTQYF,TGCGCCAGCAGCTTGGGACTAGCGGGGGGAGTAGGCACAGATACGCAGTATTTT
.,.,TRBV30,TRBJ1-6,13,CAWRGQANSPLHF,TGTGCCTGGAGGGGTCAAGCGAATTCACCCCTCCACTTT
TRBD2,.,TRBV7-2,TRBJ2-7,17,CASRSTSGGAATYEQYF,TGTGCCAGCAGATCAACTAGCGGGGGGGCTGCCACCTACGAGCAGTACTTC
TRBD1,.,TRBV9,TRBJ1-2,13,CASSAGQIYGYTF,TGTGCCAGCAGCGCGGGACAGATCTATGGCTACACCTTC
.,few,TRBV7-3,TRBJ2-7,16,CASSLTSTSLTHEQYF,TGTGCCAGCAGCTTAACGTCGACATCCCTGACCCACGAGCAGTACTTC
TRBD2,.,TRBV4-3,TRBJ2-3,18,CASSPRWRASGNTDTQYF,TGCGCCAGCAGCCCAAGATGGAGGGCTAGCGGGAACACAGATACGCAGTATTTT
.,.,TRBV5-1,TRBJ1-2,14,CASSLGGSNYGYTF,TGCGCCAGCAGCTTGGGTGGGAGTAACTATGGCTACACCTTC
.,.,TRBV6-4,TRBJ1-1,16,CASSRKPAAANTEAFF,TGTGCCAGCAGTAGAAAGCCGGCGGCCGCCAACACTGAAGCTTTCTTT
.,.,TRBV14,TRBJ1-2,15,CASSQEEGWGYGYTF,TGTGCCAGCAGCCAAGAGGAGGGGTGGGGCTATGGCTACACCTTC
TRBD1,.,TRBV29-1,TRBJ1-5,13,CSVETGANQPQHF,TGCAGCGTTGAAACAGGGGCAAATCAGCCCCAGCATTTT
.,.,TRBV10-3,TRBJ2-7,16,CAISESISRGNYEQYF,TGTGCCATCAGTGAGTCGATCTCGCGCGGAAACTACGAGCAGTACTTC